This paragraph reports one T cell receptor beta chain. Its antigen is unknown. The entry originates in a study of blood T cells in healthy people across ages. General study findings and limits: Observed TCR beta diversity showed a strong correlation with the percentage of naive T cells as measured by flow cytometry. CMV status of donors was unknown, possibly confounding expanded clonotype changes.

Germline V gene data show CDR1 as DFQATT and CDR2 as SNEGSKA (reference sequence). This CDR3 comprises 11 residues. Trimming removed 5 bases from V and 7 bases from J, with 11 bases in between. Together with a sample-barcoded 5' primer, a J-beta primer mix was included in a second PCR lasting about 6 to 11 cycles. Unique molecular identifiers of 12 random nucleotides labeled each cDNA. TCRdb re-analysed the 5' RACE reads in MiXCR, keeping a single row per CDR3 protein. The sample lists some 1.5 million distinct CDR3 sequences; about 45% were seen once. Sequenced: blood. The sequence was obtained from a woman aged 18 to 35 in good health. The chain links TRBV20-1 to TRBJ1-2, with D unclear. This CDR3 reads CSAWTGGGYTF. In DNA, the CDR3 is TGCAGTGCTTGGACCGGAGGTGGCTACACCTTC.